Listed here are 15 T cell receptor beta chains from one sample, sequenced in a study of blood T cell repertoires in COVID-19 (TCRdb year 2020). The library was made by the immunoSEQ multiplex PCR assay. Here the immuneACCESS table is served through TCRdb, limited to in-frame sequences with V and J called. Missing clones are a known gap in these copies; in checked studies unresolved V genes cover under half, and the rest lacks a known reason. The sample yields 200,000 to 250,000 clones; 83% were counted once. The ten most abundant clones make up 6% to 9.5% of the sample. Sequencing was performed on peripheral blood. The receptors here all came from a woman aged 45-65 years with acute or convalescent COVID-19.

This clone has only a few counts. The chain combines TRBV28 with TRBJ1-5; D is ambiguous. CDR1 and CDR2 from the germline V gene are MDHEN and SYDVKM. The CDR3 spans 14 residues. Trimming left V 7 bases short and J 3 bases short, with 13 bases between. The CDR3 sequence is CASIYPNNNQPQHF. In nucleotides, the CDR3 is TGTGCCAGCATCTACCCAAATAACAATCAGCCCCAGCATTTT.

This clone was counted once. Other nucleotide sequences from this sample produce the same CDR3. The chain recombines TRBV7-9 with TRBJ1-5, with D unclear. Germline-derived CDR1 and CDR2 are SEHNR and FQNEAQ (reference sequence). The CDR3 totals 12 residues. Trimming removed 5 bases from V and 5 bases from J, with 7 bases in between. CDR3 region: CASSLTDQPQHF. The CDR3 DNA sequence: TGTGCCAGCAGCCTGACTGATCAGCCCCAGCATTTT.

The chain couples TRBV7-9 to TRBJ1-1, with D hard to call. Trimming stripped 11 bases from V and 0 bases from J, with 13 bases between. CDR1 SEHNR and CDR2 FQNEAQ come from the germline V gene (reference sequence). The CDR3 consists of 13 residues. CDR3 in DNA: TGTGCCGCCCAAGGCGGAATGAACACTGAAGCTTTCTTT. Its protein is CAAQGGMNTEAFF.

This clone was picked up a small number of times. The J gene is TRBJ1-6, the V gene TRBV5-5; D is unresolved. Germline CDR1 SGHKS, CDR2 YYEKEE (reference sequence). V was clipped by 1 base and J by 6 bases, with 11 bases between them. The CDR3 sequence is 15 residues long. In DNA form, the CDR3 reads TGTGCCAGCAGCTTGCTTGTGACTCTTAATTCACCCCTCCACTTT. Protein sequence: CASSLLVTLNSPLHF.

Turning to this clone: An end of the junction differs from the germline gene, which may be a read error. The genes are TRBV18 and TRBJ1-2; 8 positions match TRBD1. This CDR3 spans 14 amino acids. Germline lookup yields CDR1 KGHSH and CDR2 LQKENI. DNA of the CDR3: TGTGCCAGCTCACCGCAGGGGGCTAAGTATGGCTACACCTTC. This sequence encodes CASSPQGAKYGYTF.

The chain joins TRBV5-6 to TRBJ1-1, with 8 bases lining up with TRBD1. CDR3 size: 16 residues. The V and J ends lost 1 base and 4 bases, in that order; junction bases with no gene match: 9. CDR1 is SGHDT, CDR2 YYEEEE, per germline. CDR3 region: CASSLPGGVIGTEAFF. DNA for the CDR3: TGTGCCAGCAGCTTGCCAGGGGGCGTGATTGGCACTGAAGCTTTCTTT.

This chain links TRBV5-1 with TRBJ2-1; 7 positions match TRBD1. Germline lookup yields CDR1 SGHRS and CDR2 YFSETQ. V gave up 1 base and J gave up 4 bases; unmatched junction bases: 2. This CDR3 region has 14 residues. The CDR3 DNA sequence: TGCGCCAGCAGCTTGCCGACAGGGTACAATGAGCAGTTCTTC. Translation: CASSLPTGYNEQFF.

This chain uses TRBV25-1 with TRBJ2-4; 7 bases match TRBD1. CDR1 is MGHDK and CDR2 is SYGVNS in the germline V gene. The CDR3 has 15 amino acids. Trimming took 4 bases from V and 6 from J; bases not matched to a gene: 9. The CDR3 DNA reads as TGTGCCAGCAGTGCAAGTGGGACAGCACTAAACATTCAGTACTTC. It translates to CASSASGTALNIQYF.

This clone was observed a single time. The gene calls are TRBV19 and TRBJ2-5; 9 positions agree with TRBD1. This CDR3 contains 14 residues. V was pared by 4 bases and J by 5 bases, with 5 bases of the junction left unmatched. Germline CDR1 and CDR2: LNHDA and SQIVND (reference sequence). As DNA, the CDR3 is TGTGCCAGTAGTACAAACAGGGGGCTGGAGACCCAGTACTTC. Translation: CASSTNRGLETQYF.

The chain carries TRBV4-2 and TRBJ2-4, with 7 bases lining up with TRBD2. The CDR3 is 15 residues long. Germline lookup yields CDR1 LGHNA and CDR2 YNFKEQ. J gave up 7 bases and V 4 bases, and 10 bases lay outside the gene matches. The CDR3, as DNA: TGTGCCAGCAGCCCTAGGGCGGGAGAGGCCAACATTCAGTACTTC. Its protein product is CASSPRAGEANIQYF.

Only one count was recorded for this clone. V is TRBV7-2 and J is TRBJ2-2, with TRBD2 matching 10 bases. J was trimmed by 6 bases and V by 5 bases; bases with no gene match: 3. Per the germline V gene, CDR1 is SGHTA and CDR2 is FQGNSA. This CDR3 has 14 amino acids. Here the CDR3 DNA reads TGTGCCAGCAGCCCGGGACTAGCGTCCGGGGAGCTGTTTTTT. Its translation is CASSPGLASGELFF.

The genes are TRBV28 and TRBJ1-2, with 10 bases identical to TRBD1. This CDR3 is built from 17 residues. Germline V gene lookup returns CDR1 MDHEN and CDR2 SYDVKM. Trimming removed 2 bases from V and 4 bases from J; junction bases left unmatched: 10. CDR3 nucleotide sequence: TGTGCCAGCAGTTTACTAAGGACAGGGGGATCGATCTATGGCTACACCTTC. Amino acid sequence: CASSLLRTGGSIYGYTF.

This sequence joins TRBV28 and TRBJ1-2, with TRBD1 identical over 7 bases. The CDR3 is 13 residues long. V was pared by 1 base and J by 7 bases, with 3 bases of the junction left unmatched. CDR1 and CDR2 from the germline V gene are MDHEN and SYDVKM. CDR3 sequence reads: CASSLLNRGGYTF. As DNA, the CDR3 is TGTGCCAGCAGTTTATTAAACAGGGGTGGCTACACCTTC.

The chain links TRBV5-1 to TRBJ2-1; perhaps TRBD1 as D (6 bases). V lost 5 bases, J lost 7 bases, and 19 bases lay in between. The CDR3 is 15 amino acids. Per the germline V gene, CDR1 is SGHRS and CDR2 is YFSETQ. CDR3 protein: CASSLTRTAGNEQFF. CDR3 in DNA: TGCGCCAGCAGTCTGACTCGGACAGCCGGGAATGAGCAGTTCTTC. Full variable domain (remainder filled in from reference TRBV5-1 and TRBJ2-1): KAGVTQTPRYLIKTRGQQVTLSCSPISGHRSVSWYQQTPGQGLQFLFEYFSETQRNKGNFPGRFSGRQFSNSRSEMNVSTLELGDSALYLCASSLTRTAGNEQFFGPGTRLTVL.

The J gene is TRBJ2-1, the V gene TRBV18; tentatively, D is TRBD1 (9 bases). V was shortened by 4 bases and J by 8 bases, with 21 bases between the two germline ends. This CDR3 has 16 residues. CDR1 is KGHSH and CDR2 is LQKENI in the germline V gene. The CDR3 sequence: CASSLQGAGGVYEQFF. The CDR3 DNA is TGTGCCAGCTCACTACAGGGGGCGGGAGGAGTATATGAGCAGTTCTTC.